The clone carrying this T cell receptor (beta chain) was counted once. Its antigen is unknown. PCR amplification relied on 60 Vbeta primers (plus 13 Jbeta primers). Clones were read by immunoSEQ multiplex PCR, and TCRdb kept only the in-frame ones, dropping some. The sample records some 110,000 clones, about 78% being singletons. The data stem from a study of cytomegalovirus exposure and HLA in healthy donors. About the research overall: Clustering assigned around 77% of the approximately 400 genotyped donors to the Caucasian-associated ancestry cluster. Study-level points and caveats: Previously analyzed data showed that most TCR beta V segments were productive at a frequency of about 87% or about 30%.

Germline V gene sequence: CDR1 PRHDT, CDR2 FYEKMQ (reference sequence). The CDR3 extends over 12 amino acids. V was trimmed by 1 base and J by 7 bases, leaving 8 bases between them. The source of this sequence is a man aged 30-40 years in good health and CMV-seronegative. The V call is TRBV13, the J call TRBJ2-7; a weak D match, TRBD2 (5 bases). What was sequenced was PBMCs. DNA for the CDR3: TGTGCCAGCAGCTTAGACGGCGGGGAGCAGTACTTC. This codes for CASSLDGGEQYF.